These 30 T cell receptor beta chains originate from one sample sequenced in a study of memory CD4+ T cells and cytomegalovirus serostatus. The sort gate was single viable CD3+CD4+CD8-CD45RO+ cells for memory CD4+ T cells. Clones were sequenced by immunoSEQ multiplex PCR, and TCRdb holds only the in-frame ones, with some missing. The sample yields under 55,000 clones, roughly 78% seen once. The sample taken for sequencing was memory CD4+ T cells from blood. The receptors were sampled from an adult in good health and CMV-seronegative.

This clone turned up a few times. The chain links TRBV6-1 to TRBJ1-1; 8 nucleotides line up with TRBD1. The CDR3 has 14 amino acids. V dropped 6 bases and J dropped 7; count of bases not matched to a gene: 10. The germline V gene encodes CDR1 MNHNS and CDR2 SASEGT. In DNA, the CDR3 is TGTGCCAGCAGGGCTTCAGGGGGCGTGGGTGAAGCTTTCTTT. Protein: CASRASGGVGEAFF.

V and J are TRBV28 and TRBJ2-4, with 10 positions matching TRBD1. The length of the CDR3 is 16 residues. J was trimmed by 6 bases and V by 7 bases; bases with no gene match: 12. Germline V gene sequence: CDR1 MDHEN, CDR2 SYDVKM. The CDR3 DNA sequence: TGTGCCAGCACCAAGAGGGGACAGGGGAGAAGAAACATTCAGTACTTC. It encodes CASTKRGQGRRNIQYF. Using reference TRBV28 and TRBJ2-4 for the parts outside the CDR3, the full variable domain is DVKVTQSSRYLVKRTGEKVFLECVQDMDHENMFWYRQDPGLGLRLIYFSYDVKMKEKGDIPEGYSVSREKKERFSLILESASTNQTSMYLCASTKRGQGRRNIQYFGAGTRLSVL.

The J gene is TRBJ2-2, the V gene TRBV30; D may correspond to TRBD1 or TRBD2 (5 bases each). Germline V gene lookup returns CDR1 GTSNPN and CDR2 SVGIG (reference sequence). Trimming stripped 0 bases from V and 8 bases from J, with 19 bases between. The CDR3 consists of 16 residues. The CDR3 region has the DNA TGTGCCTGGAGTGTAGGGGCCGGGGCACCCCCTGGGGAGCTGTTTTTT. Residues: CAWSVGAGAPPGELFF.

The chain couples TRBV10-3 to TRBJ2-7; 14 bases agree with TRBD2. V lost 6 bases to trimming and J lost 3 bases; unmatched junction nucleotides: 4. Per the germline V gene, CDR1 is ENHRY and CDR2 is SYGVKD. CDR3 length equals 15 residues. The chain's CDR3 is CAIRDGTSGSYEQYF. The CDR3 DNA reads as TGTGCCATCAGGGACGGGACTAGCGGGAGCTACGAGCAGTACTTC.

The chain employs TRBV19 and TRBJ2-4; D may be TRBD2 (6 bases). Trimming removed 0 bases at V and 6 bases at J, with 12 bases between. Germline lookup yields CDR1 LNHDA and CDR2 SQIVND (reference sequence). CDR3 size: 15 residues. CDR3 DNA: TGTGCCAGTAGTATAGATCCAGCGGGCTTAAACATTCAGTACTTC. It is translated as CASSIDPAGLNIQYF.

This chain connects TRBV10-3 to TRBJ2-1, with D perhaps TRBD1 (5 bases). Trimming shortened V by 3 bases and J by 9 bases, and 12 bases separated the two germline ends. This CDR3 region has 13 residues. The germline CDR1 and CDR2 sequences are ENHRY and SYGVKD. CDR3 nucleotides: TGTGCCATCAGTGAAACAGGAAGGGGTGAGCAGTTCTTC. It translates to CAISETGRGEQFF.

This chain joins TRBV29-1 and TRBJ2-1, with D perhaps matching TRBD1 (5 bases). Germline V gives CDR1 SQVTM, CDR2 ANQGSEA. The CDR3 is made up of 15 amino acids. The V end lost 3 bases, the J end lost 3 bases, and 15 bases lay between the germline ends. DNA of the CDR3: TGCAGCGTTGATCCCGAAGGGGCCATCTACAATGAGCAGTTCTTC. As protein: CSVDPEGAIYNEQFF.

V and J are TRBV11-2 and TRBJ1-1; TRBD1 matches at 8 bases. After removal of 4 bases from V and 3 bases from J, the junction contained 10 bases not matched to a gene. The CDR3 is 16 residues long. Germline V gives CDR1 SGHAT, CDR2 FQNNGV. CDR3 in DNA: TGTGCCAGCAGCTGGGACAGGCGACAGGTGGACACTGAAGCTTTCTTT. It specifies CASSWDRRQVDTEAFF. Variable domain in full (rest from reference TRBV11-2 and TRBJ1-1): EAGVAQSPRYKIIEKRQSVAFWCNPISGHATLYWYQQILGQGPKLLIQFQNNGVVDDSQLPKDRFSAERLKGVDSTLKIQPAKLEDSAVYLCASSWDRRQVDTEAFFGQGTRLTVV.

The gene calls are TRBV4-1 and TRBJ2-6, with D perhaps matching TRBD1 (5 bases). V was trimmed by 4 bases and J by 1 base, leaving 17 bases between them. The germline CDR1 and CDR2 sequences are MGHRA and YSYEKL. The CDR3 runs to 18 residues. In DNA, the CDR3 is TGCGCCAGCAGCCGATCTGGACAAGTTTCATCTGGGGCCAACGTCCTGACTTTC. As protein: CASSRSGQVSSGANVLTF.

This clone was seen a few times. The chain combines TRBV5-4 with TRBJ2-7; D may match TRBD1 or TRBD2 (5 bases each). This CDR3 spans 15 amino acids. CDR1 SGHNT and CDR2 YYREEE come from the germline V gene (reference sequence). V shed 0 bases and J shed 2 bases, with 12 bases lying between them. This CDR3 is CASSLAGTPTYEQYF. CDR3 bases: TGTGCCAGCAGCTTGGCCGGGACGCCAACCTACGAGCAGTACTTC.

The gene calls are TRBV27 and TRBJ2-1; 11 nucleotides agree with TRBD1. Germline V gene lookup returns CDR1 MNHEY and CDR2 SMNVEV (reference sequence). The CDR3 has 17 amino acids. V shed 3 bases and J 7 bases; nucleotides not matched to a gene: 11. This CDR3 reads CASSFFRTGGLRNEQFF. The CDR3 DNA reads TGTGCCAGCAGTTTTTTCCGGACAGGGGGCTTGAGGAATGAGCAGTTCTTC.

J is TRBJ2-2 and V is TRBV9; possibly TRBD2 for D (5 bases). This CDR3 has 14 amino acids. V lost 6 bases and J 5 bases, leaving 14 bases between the germline ends. Germline CDR1 SGDLS, CDR2 YYNGEE. The CDR3 is CASNSVSGTGELFF. The CDR3 region has the DNA TGTGCCAGCAATAGTGTTTCGGGGACCGGGGAGCTGTTTTTT. Complete variable domain (other parts from reference TRBV9 and TRBJ2-2): DSGVTQTPKHLITATGQRVTLRCSPRSGDLSVYWYQQSLDQGLQFLIQYYNGEERAKGNILERFSAQQFPDLHSELNLSSLELGDSALYFCASNSVSGTGELFFGEGSRLTVL.

The chain is built from TRBV29-1 and TRBJ2-7, with D perhaps matching TRBD2 (7 bases). V shed 3 bases and J shed 2 bases, with 20 bases lying between them. The length of the CDR3 is 16 residues. Germline V lookup: CDR1 SQVTM, CDR2 ANQGSEA. DNA of the CDR3: TGCAGCGTTGAGGGAGGGAGGAGCAGGGACACCTACGAGCAGTACTTC. It encodes CSVEGGRSRDTYEQYF.

This clone was seen only a few times. The chain has TRBV27 and TRBJ2-1, with TRBD2 identical over 12 bases. V shed 4 bases and J 0 bases; nucleotides not matched to a gene: 13. The CDR3 is 20 amino acids. In germline, CDR1 is MNHEY, CDR2 SMNVEV (reference sequence). The CDR3 sequence is CASSSLTGTSGLSSYNEQFF. CDR3 DNA sequence: TGTGCCAGCAGTTCCTTAACCGGGACTAGCGGGCTCAGCTCCTACAATGAGCAGTTCTTC.

This clone was recorded a few times. The chain is built from TRBV19 and TRBJ2-5; 9 bases agree with TRBD1. The CDR3 totals 15 residues. Germline values: CDR1 LNHDA, CDR2 SQIVND (reference sequence). Germline trimming cut 8 bases from V and 5 bases from J; bases unmatched to any gene: 12. The CDR3 region has the DNA TGTGCCAGTGGAAGGGGACAGGGTCAGGGGGAGACCCAGTACTTC. Protein: CASGRGQGQGETQYF.

The chain combines TRBV27 with TRBJ2-7; 8 bases are a match to TRBD2. CDR1 is MNHEY and CDR2 is SMNVEV in the germline V gene (reference sequence). The CDR3 is 16 amino acids. V lost 5 bases and J lost 5; bases outside the gene matches: 14. The CDR3 is CASSPPSAGASHEQYF. In nucleotides, the CDR3 is TGTGCCAGCAGTCCCCCCTCAGCGGGAGCTAGCCACGAGCAGTACTTC.

A word on this clone: Distinct nucleotide sequences in the sample also encode this CDR3. V is TRBV28 and J is TRBJ1-3, with D perhaps matching TRBD1 (5 bases). The V gene lost 4 bases and the J gene lost 0 bases, with 13 bases spanning the gap. The CDR3 covers 16 residues. In germline, CDR1 is MDHEN, CDR2 SYDVKM. As DNA, the CDR3 is TGTGCCAGCAGTTCGCCAGGGCAGAGCTCTGGAAACACCATATATTTT. Encoded protein: CASSSPGQSSGNTIYF.

V and J are TRBV15 and TRBJ2-1; possibly TRBD2 for D (6 bases). Trimming took 5 bases from V and 2 from J, leaving 10 bases between them. The CDR3 is made up of 14 amino acids. Germline V gene data show CDR1 as LNHNV and CDR2 as YYDKDF (reference sequence). For the CDR3, the DNA is TGTGCCACCAGCGACCGGGAGACCTACAATGAGCAGTTCTTC. It encodes CATSDRETYNEQFF.

The chain carries TRBV7-9 and TRBJ2-7; possibly TRBD1 for D (7 bases). CDR1 is SEHNR and CDR2 is FQNEAQ in the germline V gene (reference sequence). The CDR3 is 16 residues long. The V and J ends lost 1 base and 1 base respectively, with 14 bases between them. CDR3 nucleotide sequence: TGTGCCAGCAGCTTAGTGGGGCGGGGACAGTCCTACGAGCAGTACTTC. Its protein is CASSLVGRGQSYEQYF.

The chain has TRBV5-8 and TRBJ2-2, with 8 nucleotides matching TRBD2. The CDR3 is 14 amino acids. With 6 bases clipped from V and 6 bases from J, the junction kept 7 bases outside the gene matches. The germline V gene has CDR1 SGHTS and CDR2 YDEGEE. Here the CDR3 DNA reads TGTGCCAGCACCCAAAGCGGGAGCGCCGGGGAGCTGTTTTTT. Translating gives CASTQSGSAGELFF.

V gene TRBV28 combines with J gene TRBJ2-7; D might be TRBD1 (6 bases). Germline loops: CDR1 MDHEN, CDR2 SYDVKM. The ends were cut back, 10 bases at V and 7 bases at J, with 20 bases in the middle. This CDR3 is 13 amino acids long. CDR3 region: CATLQDSRREQYF. Here the CDR3 DNA reads TGTGCCACCCTCCAGGACAGCCGTCGGGAGCAGTACTTC. Variable domain in full (rest from reference TRBV28 and TRBJ2-7): DVKVTQSSRYLVKRTGEKVFLECVQDMDHENMFWYRQDPGLGLRLIYFSYDVKMKEKGDIPEGYSVSREKKERFSLILESASTNQTSMYLCATLQDSRREQYFGPGTRLTVT.

The chain recombines TRBV28 with TRBJ1-2, with TRBD1 identical over 7 bases. With V trimmed by 10 bases and J by 4 bases, 3 bases remained unmatched. Germline V gene sequence: CDR1 MDHEN, CDR2 SYDVKM. CDR3 size: 11 residues. The CDR3 loop reads CATQGVYGYTF. The CDR3 DNA is TGTGCCACCCAGGGGGTCTATGGCTACACCTTC.

V and J are TRBV21-1 and TRBJ2-7; the D call in the table, TRBD2, was not verified against the DNA. TRBV21-1 is a recognized pseudogene. The CDR3 length is 14 residues. The CDR3 DNA sequence: TGTGCCAGCAGCACAACTAGCGGGAGACCCGAGCAGTACTTC. Translated: CASSTTSGRPEQYF.

This chain links TRBV4-1 with TRBJ2-7; D is undetermined. Germline values: CDR1 MGHRA, CDR2 YSYEKL. Trimming pared 0 bases from V and 2 bases from J, leaving 5 bases between. The CDR3 sequence is 13 residues long. CDR3 DNA: TGCGCCAGCAGCCAAGATCGTCCCTACGAGCAGTACTTC. Translation: CASSQDRPYEQYF.

V and J are TRBV15 and TRBJ2-3; 8 nucleotides line up with TRBD2. V lost 6 bases to trimming and J lost 3 bases; unmatched junction nucleotides: 8. The CDR3 consists of 15 residues. Germline CDR1 is LNHNV and CDR2 is YYDKDF (reference sequence). CDR3 loop: CATSSFKRETDTQYF. The CDR3 DNA reads as TGTGCCACCAGTAGCTTCAAGCGGGAGACAGATACGCAGTATTTT.

The DNA for the CDR3 is TGTGCCAGCAGTGAAGGGGGGAGGCAGTACTTC. It is translated as CASSEGGRQYF. The chain links TRBV2 to TRBJ2-7; D might be TRBD1 or TRBD2, each matching 5 bases. The germline V gene has CDR1 SNHLY and CDR2 FYNNEI. The CDR3 totals 11 residues. Trimming stripped 1 base from V and 9 bases from J, with 7 bases between.

CDR3 in DNA: TGTGCCAGCAGTGAAACGCGACTAGTAACAGATACGCAGTATTTT. It translates to CASSETRLVTDTQYF. V gene TRBV2 combines with J gene TRBJ2-3; a weak D match, TRBD2 (6 bases). The CDR3 is 15 amino acids. With 2 bases removed from V and 3 bases from J, the gap between germline ends came to 12 bases. CDR1 is SNHLY, CDR2 FYNNEI, per germline.

The chain employs TRBV18 and TRBJ2-7; D perhaps matches TRBD1 (6 bases). Germline CDR1 and CDR2: KGHSH and LQKENI. V lost 0 bases to trimming and J lost 3 bases, with 9 bases between them. The CDR3 spans 14 residues. CDR3 protein: CASSPPGQIYEQYF. CDR3 DNA sequence: TGTGCCAGCTCACCACCCGGACAGATCTACGAGCAGTACTTC.

This clone was found a few times. The V gene is TRBV10-3, the J gene TRBJ1-3; D gene uncertain. This CDR3 comprises 12 residues. Germline CDR1 and CDR2: ENHRY and SYGVKD. V gave up 2 bases and J gave up 4 bases, with 3 bases separating them. CDR3: CAISELGNTIYF. In nucleotides, the CDR3 is TGTGCCATCAGTGAGCTCGGAAACACCATATATTTT.

The chain links TRBV5-1 to TRBJ2-7; tentative D call: TRBD1 (7 bases). Trimming left V 3 bases short and J 2 bases short, with 18 bases between. This CDR3 spans 16 amino acids. The germline CDR1 and CDR2 sequences are SGHRS and YFSETQ. This chain's CDR3 is CASSWGDRDRAYEQYF. CDR3 DNA: TGCGCCAGCAGCTGGGGGGACCGGGACAGAGCCTACGAGCAGTACTTC.